These 21 T cell receptor beta chains share one sample of origin, sequenced in a study of T cells in Graves' hyperthyroidism and ophthalmopathy. Amplification yielded TCR beta CDR3 regions, with RNA transcripts as the source. RT-PCR in the first round (using the HTBI primer set) targeted the TCR CDR3. MiXCR was run by TCRdb on the multiplex PCR reads, yielding one entry per CDR3 protein. The table records around 620,000 distinct CDR3 sequences, 46% of them present only once. The sequenced material came from peripheral blood or thyroid tissue (not recorded which). The source of these receptors is an adult woman with Graves' disease, either hyperthyroidism or ophthalmopathy (not recorded which).

The V call is TRBV7-9, the J call TRBJ1-5; no firm D call. The germline CDR1 and CDR2 sequences are SEHNR and FQNEAQ (reference sequence). Trimming left V 5 bases short and J 6 bases short, with 11 bases between. The CDR3 totals 13 residues. CDR3 sequence (DNA): TGTGCCAGCAGCACCGTTTCGGGTCAGCCCCAGCATTTT. It yields the protein CASSTVSGQPQHF.

The rearrangement uses TRBV11-1 and TRBJ1-2, with a weak D call TRBD1 (5 bases). Trimming removed 5 bases at V and 14 bases at J, with 15 bases between. The CDR3 loop spans 11 amino acids. Per germline, CDR1 SGHAT and CDR2 FQDESV (reference sequence). CDR3 region: CASSPSRGRTF. CDR3 in DNA: TGTGCCAGCAGCCCCTCACGGGGCAGAACCTTC.

This clonotype has a count of ten or more. The chain links TRBV11-1 to TRBJ1-2; no clear D. Germline CDR1 reads SGHAT; CDR2 reads FQDESV (reference sequence). CDR3 size: 13 residues. Trimming removed 0 bases from V and 2 bases from J, with 4 bases in between. CDR3 loop: CASSLAPNYGYTF. In nucleotides, the CDR3 is TGTGCCAGCAGCTTAGCACCAAACTATGGCTACACCTTC.

About this clonotype itself: A single base separates this from a much larger clone, so it may be a read error. The rearrangement links TRBV6-5 to TRBJ2-5; possible D gene TRBD2, 5 bases. The CDR3 is 16 amino acids. Germline V CDR1 and CDR2: MNHEY, SVGAGI. The CDR3 region is CANSYGKRGRRATQYF. CDR3 DNA: TGTGCCAACAGTTACGGCAAAAGAGGTCGGCGGGCGACCCAGTACTTC.

The chain links TRBV5-6 to TRBJ1-6; D is perhaps TRBD1 (5 bases). V dropped 4 bases and J dropped 5 bases, with 16 bases sitting between them. Germline CDR1 is SGHDT and CDR2 is YYEEEE. This CDR3 has 16 residues. CDR3 sequence reads: CASSPSGTGNNSPLHF. CDR3 nucleotide sequence: TGTGCCAGCAGCCCGAGCGGGACGGGAAATAATTCACCCCTCCACTTT.

The rearrangement uses TRBV7-9 and TRBJ2-2, with D tentatively TRBD1 (6 bases). V lost 5 bases, J lost 1 base, and 20 bases lay in between. This CDR3 spans 18 amino acids. Per germline, CDR1 SEHNR and CDR2 FQNEAQ (reference sequence). The CDR3 DNA reads as TGTGCCAGCAGCCCCAGAGGGACAAATCTCTTGAACACCGGGGAGCTGTTTTTT. This translates into CASSPRGTNLLNTGELFF.

In this sample, this clonotype turned up many times. This sequence joins TRBV25-1 and TRBJ1-1; a possible D gene is TRBD1 (6 bases). V lost 8 bases and J 0 bases, leaving 16 bases between the germline ends. Germline V gene lookup returns CDR1 MGHDK and CDR2 SYGVNS. The CDR3 covers 15 residues. CDR3 in DNA: TGTGCCAGCTCGGCTTCCAGGGGAATGAACACTGAAGCTTTCTTT. It translates to CASSASRGMNTEAFF.

This clonotype was detected many times. The V and J genes are TRBV7-2 and TRBJ1-3; 7 positions agree with TRBD1. From germline, CDR1 is SGHTA and CDR2 FQGNSA. V was clipped by 6 bases and J by 7 bases; unmatched bases: 18. This CDR3 has 17 residues. CDR3 protein: CASRDVGQARFRNTIYF. CDR3 bases: TGTGCCAGCAGAGACGTCGGACAGGCACGGTTTCGGAACACCATATATTTT. Based on the CDR3 plus reference TRBV7-2 and TRBJ1-3, the full variable domain is GAGVSQSPSNKVTEKGKDVELRCDPISGHTALYWYRQSLGQGLEFLIYFQGNSAPDKSGLPSDRFSAERTGGSVSTLTIQRTQQEDSAVYLCASRDVGQARFRNTIYFGEGSWLTVV.

In its sample, this clonotype was seen a few times. The chain links TRBV29-1 to TRBJ1-1; possible D gene TRBD1, 6 bases. V lost 6 bases and J lost 6, with 14 bases in between. The CDR3 covers 12 residues. Germline CDR1 and CDR2: SQVTM and ANQGSEA. The CDR3 sequence is CSVSGQQAEAFF. The CDR3 nucleotides are TGCAGCGTCTCCGGACAGCAGGCTGAAGCTTTCTTT. The whole variable domain, remainder taken from reference TRBV29-1 and TRBJ1-1, is SAVISQKPSRDICQRGTSLTIQCQVDSQVTMMFWYRQQPGQSLTLIATANQGSEATYESGFVIDKFPISRPNLTFSTLTVSNMSPEDSSIYLCSVSGQQAEAFFGQGTRLTVV.

There are a few counts of this clonotype. This CDR3 reads CAWSVGSGGLRRPQHF. CDR3 in DNA: TGTGCCTGGAGTGTAGGGTCAGGGGGACTTCGGCGGCCCCAGCATTTT. The chain uses TRBV30 and TRBJ1-5, with 7 nucleotides matching TRBD1. V lost 0 bases to trimming and J lost 9 bases; unmatched junction nucleotides: 14. Per the germline V gene, CDR1 is GTSNPN and CDR2 is SVGIG (reference sequence). This CDR3 is 16 amino acids long.

This chain uses TRBV7-9 with TRBJ1-2, with 7 bases identical to TRBD1. The ends lost 6 bases at V and 7 bases at J; junction bases unmatched: 11. Germline values: CDR1 SEHNR, CDR2 FQNEAQ (reference sequence). This CDR3 is built from 14 residues. The CDR3: CASRERQGMSGYTF. The CDR3 DNA sequence: TGTGCCAGCAGGGAACGACAGGGCATGAGTGGCTACACCTTC.

This clonotype was seen repeatedly, ten times or more. V is TRBV7-9 and J is TRBJ1-2; TRBD1 matches 7 bases. Trimming took 4 bases from V and 4 from J; bases not matched to a gene: 9. The germline CDR1 and CDR2 sequences are SEHNR and FQNEAQ (reference sequence). The CDR3 length is 15 residues. The CDR3 spells CASSSQGVKGYGYTF. CDR3 in DNA: TGTGCCAGCAGCTCTCAGGGGGTTAAAGGCTATGGCTACACCTTC. The full variable domain, its missing parts supplied by reference TRBV7-9 and TRBJ1-2, is DTGVSQNPRHKITKRGQNVTFRCDPISEHNRLYWYRQTLGQGPEFLTYFQNEAQLEKSRLLSDRFSAERPKGSFSTLEIQRTEQGDSAMYLCASSSQGVKGYGYTFGSGTRLTVV.

The chain uses TRBV7-7 and TRBJ2-7, with D maybe TRBD1 (6 bases). With 1 base removed from V and 0 bases from J, the gap between germline ends came to 16 bases. CDR3 length equals 17 residues. Per the germline V gene, CDR1 is SSHAT and CDR2 is FNYEAQ (reference sequence). The CDR3, as DNA: TGTGCCAGCAGCTTAGTTTCCTGTGGGGACACCTCCTACGAGCAGTACTTC. This gives the protein CASSLVSCGDTSYEQYF. Combining the CDR3 with reference TRBV7-7 and TRBJ2-7 gives the whole variable domain GAGVSQSPRYKVTKRGQDVTLRCDPISSHATLYWYQQALGQGPEFLTYFNYEAQPDKSGLPSDRFSAERPEGSISTLTIQRTEQRDSAMYRCASSLVSCGDTSYEQYFGPGTRLTVT.

This clonotype was observed a handful of times. Compared with germline, one end of the junction differs, possibly owing to a read error. The chain links TRBV7-7 to TRBJ2-2; D remains unclear. In germline, CDR1 is SSHAT, CDR2 FNYEAQ (reference sequence). This CDR3 contains 15 residues. This chain's CDR3 is CASSLGVGYTGELFF. The CDR3 bases are TGTGCTAGCAGCTTAGGTGTCGGATACACCGGGGAGCTGTTTTTT.

This clonotype has at least ten counts. The chain joins TRBV12-3 or TRBV12-4 to TRBJ2-6; tentatively, D is TRBD1 (5 bases). V was clipped by 10 bases and J by 0 bases, with 22 bases between them. The CDR3 totals 18 residues. CDR3 nucleotides: TGTGCCATCCGCAGACCGCAGGGATTGCTCTCTGGGGCCAACGTCCTGACTTTC. Translated: CAIRRPQGLLSGANVLTF.

The chain has TRBV10-3 and TRBJ2-7; 14 positions agree with TRBD2. This CDR3 comprises 15 residues. The germline CDR1 and CDR2 sequences are ENHRY and SYGVKD. J gave up 5 bases and V 10 bases, and 10 bases lay outside the gene matches. The CDR3 coding sequence is TGTGCCAGCTCACCACGGACTAGCGGGAGGAACGAGCAGTACTTC. This gives the protein CASSPRTSGRNEQYF.

This clonotype has a count of ten or more. The chain carries TRBV11-2 and TRBJ2-7, with 11 bases fitting TRBD1. V lost 4 bases and J lost 7; bases outside the gene matches: 12. This CDR3 spans 16 amino acids. The germline CDR1 and CDR2 sequences are SGHAT and FQNNGV. CDR3 region: CASSSLRDRGSREQYF. DNA of the CDR3: TGTGCCAGCAGCTCCCTCCGGGACAGGGGGTCTAGGGAGCAGTACTTC.

J is TRBJ1-1 and V is TRBV7-9, with a possible D match to TRBD1 (5 bases). Trimming removed 5 bases from V and 1 base from J, with 14 bases in between. The CDR3 length is 15 residues. The germline gives CDR1 SEHNR, CDR2 FQNEAQ (reference sequence). The CDR3 reads CASSQPKTGNTEAFF. CDR3 DNA: TGTGCCAGCAGCCAACCGAAAACAGGGAACACTGAAGCTTTCTTT.

A note on this clonotype: Compared with germline, one end of the junction differs, possibly owing to a read error. This sequence joins TRBV2 and TRBJ2-5; D perhaps matches TRBD2 (7 bases). The CDR3 sequence is 15 residues long. Germline loops: CDR1 SNHLY, CDR2 FYNNEI. CDR3 in amino acids: CASRASAGARETPYF. CDR3 in DNA: TGTGCCAGCAGGGCAAGCGCGGGGGCGAGGGAGACCCCGTACTTC.

CDR3 bases: TGTGCAAGTAGAGGGACAGGGGTGCACTATGGCTACACCTTC. It translates to CASRGTGVHYGYTF. J is TRBJ1-2 and V is TRBV7-9, with 10 bases identical to TRBD1. This CDR3 region has 14 residues. Germline V gene lookup returns CDR1 SEHNR and CDR2 FQNEAQ (reference sequence).

This clonotype was recorded at least ten times. The CDR3 sequence is CSVEDRNRGDYEQYF. In DNA form, the CDR3 reads TGCAGCGTTGAAGATCGGAACAGGGGTGACTACGAGCAGTACTTC. The chain joins TRBV29-1 to TRBJ2-7; 7 positions agree with TRBD1. Germline V gene sequence: CDR1 SQVTM, CDR2 ANQGSEA. The CDR3 contains 15 residues. V lost 0 bases to trimming and J lost 3 bases; unmatched junction nucleotides: 8.